This TCR beta chain was captured by sequencing in a study of cytomegalovirus exposure and HLA in healthy donors. PCR employed 60 Vbeta and 13 Jbeta primers. Method: immunoSEQ multiplex PCR; TCRdb's copy keeps in-frame clones and lacks some. The sample includes about 240,000 clones, around 84% of them seen just once. The ends lost 4 bases at V and 4 bases at J; junction bases unmatched: 5. Germline assignment: CDR1 SGHNT and CDR2 YENEEA. The CDR3 is 14 amino acids. The sequence came from a girl under 10 years old in good health and CMV-seronegative. The sample consisted of PBMCs. The chain is built from TRBV11-3 and TRBJ2-5; TRBD2 agrees at 8 bases. The chain's CDR3 is CASSSGGKRETQYF. The CDR3 DNA follows: TGTGCCAGCAGCTCGGGGGGGAAGCGAGAGACCCAGTACTTC.